The 11 T cell receptor beta chains reported below all come from one sample, sequenced in a study of beta chain features in type 1 diabetes. Study-wide points: Among all four CD4+ subsets, Type 1 diabetes patients had TCRB CDR3s that were moderately but significantly shorter.

Their recognized antigens are unknown. Reverse transcribing all isolated RNA meant expressed TCRB transcripts were sequenced. The table came from immunoSEQ multiplex PCR; TCRdb's copy has only in-frame clones and leaves some out. The sample consists of 40,000 or so clones, approximately 70% of them appearing once. Input material: Tregs from blood. These receptors all come from a woman between 18 and 29 years old with type 1 diabetes.

J is TRBJ1-3 and V is TRBV28; TRBD1 is a possible D gene (6 bases). The CDR3 has 15 residues. V lost 5 bases and J lost 4, with 15 bases in between. Germline loops: CDR1 MDHEN, CDR2 SYDVKM. CDR3 amino acids: CASSPPDRTGNTIYF. In DNA, the CDR3 is TGTGCCAGCAGTCCTCCTGACAGGACGGGAAACACCATATATTTT.

The chain has TRBV10-3 and TRBJ2-3; TRBD2 matches 16 bases. The V gene end was trimmed by 6 bases and the J gene end by 4 bases; junction bases not matched to a gene: 10. Germline V gives CDR1 ENHRY, CDR2 SYGVKD. This CDR3 is 18 amino acids long. The CDR3 region has the DNA TGTGCCATCAGGGGACTAGCGGGAGGGCCCGGTAACCCAGATACGCAGTATTTT. It encodes CAIRGLAGGPGNPDTQYF.

The chain employs TRBV5-1 and TRBJ1-2; TRBD1 is a possible D gene (5 bases). Trimming removed 0 bases from V and 7 bases from J, with 10 bases in between. From germline, CDR1 is SGHRS and CDR2 YFSETQ. The CDR3 spans 13 residues. CDR3 coding DNA: TGCGCCAGCAGCTTGGGGCAGGGCAGTGGCTACACCTTC. It translates to CASSLGQGSGYTF.

In this sample, this clone turned up a few times. This chain joins TRBV23-1 and TRBJ2-7; D possibly corresponds to TRBD1 (6 bases). TRBV23-1 qualifies as an ORF whose function is uncertain. This CDR3 is 18 amino acids long. Trimming removed 1 base at V and 0 bases at J, with 19 bases between. This CDR3 reads CASSQYTWDTHLSYEQYF. The DNA of the CDR3 is TGCGCCAGCAGTCAATACACATGGGACACTCACCTCTCCTACGAGCAGTACTTC.

The rearrangement links TRBV5-4 to TRBJ2-1; 13 bases map to TRBD2. Germline lookup yields CDR1 SGHNT and CDR2 YYREEE (reference sequence). Trimming took 4 bases from V and 8 from J; bases not matched to a gene: 12. This CDR3 is 17 amino acids long. The CDR3 region has the DNA TGTGCCAGCAGCCCGGCCCTGACTAGCGGGGGGTCGGATGAGCAGTTCTTC. Translated: CASSPALTSGGSDEQFF.

The chain has TRBV7-2 and TRBJ1-5; TRBD1 agrees at 8 bases. Germline CDR1 and CDR2: SGHTA and FQGNSA. The CDR3 loop spans 14 amino acids. Trimming cost V 4 bases and J 4 bases; bases outside gene matches: 3. The DNA for the CDR3 is TGTGCCAGCAGCTCGGGACAGGTTAATCAGCCCCAGCATTTT. It specifies CASSSGQVNQPQHF.

The V gene is TRBV6-5, the J gene TRBJ2-7; TRBD1 aligns across 7 bases. V lost 4 bases, J lost 2 bases, and 5 bases stayed unmatched. CDR1 is MNHEY, CDR2 SVGAGI, per germline. The length of the CDR3 is 14 residues. CDR3: CASSSYRGAYEQYF. CDR3 sequence (DNA): TGTGCCAGCAGTTCCTACAGGGGCGCCTACGAGCAGTACTTC.

V and J are TRBV28 and TRBJ1-2, with a tentative D call TRBD1 (6 bases). The germline V gene has CDR1 MDHEN and CDR2 SYDVKM. V gave up 7 bases and J gave up 4 bases, with 16 bases separating them. The CDR3 is 14 amino acids. In DNA form, the CDR3 reads TGTGCCAGCACCGAGGTTGGACAGACCTATGGCTACACCTTC. Residues: CASTEVGQTYGYTF.

This clone was observed a few times. This chain joins TRBV30 and TRBJ1-1; D not certain. This CDR3 comprises 13 residues. V was clipped by 0 bases and J by 2 bases, with 7 bases between them. Germline V CDR1 and CDR2: GTSNPN, SVGIG (reference sequence). CDR3 sequence (DNA): TGTGCCTGGAGTGTGCGGGCCAACACTGAAGCTTTCTTT. Its translation is CAWSVRANTEAFF.

The rearrangement uses TRBV29-1 and TRBJ1-5; TRBD1 agrees at 10 bases. The germline gives CDR1 SQVTM, CDR2 ANQGSEA. The CDR3 spans 13 residues. The V and J ends lost 7 bases and 4 bases, in that order; junction bases with no gene match: 4. As DNA, the CDR3 is TGCAGCGCCGGACAGGGGGGGAATCAGCCCCAGCATTTT. Residues: CSAGQGGNQPQHF.

This clone was picked up a small number of times. This sequence joins TRBV4-3 and TRBJ2-7, with D maybe TRBD2 (6 bases). V lost 4 bases, J lost 9 bases, and 16 bases lay in between. Looked up from germline, CDR1 is LGHNA and CDR2 is YSLEER. The CDR3 runs to 13 residues. The CDR3 reads CASSRFGGGAQYF. DNA for the CDR3: TGCGCCAGCAGCCGCTTCGGGGGAGGCGCGCAGTACTTC.